One sample yielded the 30 T cell receptor beta chains listed below, sequenced in a study of early T cells in non-severe SARS-CoV-2 infection. TCRdb ran MiXCR on the 5' RACE reads and lists one entry per CDR3 protein. This table has 70,000 to 95,000 distinct CDR3 sequences, 11% appearing once. The specimen was whole blood. The receptors come from an adult who was a healthcare worker with PCR-confirmed SARS-CoV-2 infection or an uninfected control (not recorded which).

The chain is built from TRBV2 and TRBJ2-2; 11 bases map to TRBD2. Per germline, CDR1 SNHLY and CDR2 FYNNEI. The CDR3 is 15 residues long. The ends lost 8 bases at V and 6 bases at J; junction bases unmatched: 8. The DNA for the CDR3 is TGTGCCAGCCGAAGACTAGCGGGGCCTTCCGGGGAGCTGTTTTTT. Its protein product is CASRRLAGPSGELFF.

The J gene is TRBJ2-3, the V gene TRBV20-1; D is unresolved. Germline loops: CDR1 DFQATT, CDR2 SNEGSKA (reference sequence). Trimming took 6 bases from V and 1 from J, leaving 17 bases between them. The CDR3 sequence is 15 residues long. CDR3 DNA sequence: TGCAGTGCGGTCGGGTCGGAGAGTGGCACAGATACGCAGTATTTT. Translation: CSAVGSESGTDTQYF.

This clonotype was recorded at least ten times. The chain couples TRBV9 to TRBJ2-5, with TRBD2 as a possible D gene (5 bases). The CDR3 sequence is 12 residues long. The ends were cut back, 4 bases at V and 2 bases at J, with 6 bases in the middle. Germline assignment: CDR1 SGDLS and CDR2 YYNGEE. The CDR3 DNA reads TGTGCCAGCAGCCCGGGACAAGAGACCCAGTACTTC. It encodes CASSPGQETQYF.

This clonotype was observed a handful of times. This chain connects TRBV3-1 to TRBJ1-4; TRBD1 matches at 7 bases. The V gene's germline CDR1 is LGHDT and CDR2 YNNKEL (reference sequence). CDR3 length equals 14 residues. V shed 4 bases, J shed 4 bases, and the junction held 3 bases outside the gene matches. CDR3 nucleotides: TGTGCCAGCAGCCGGGGACAGATTAATGAAAAACTGTTTTTT. Translation gives CASSRGQINEKLFF.

The sample holds many counts of this clonotype. One end of the junction is discordant with germline, which a read error may explain. The chain links TRBV7-9 to TRBJ1-1, with 10 bases identical to TRBD1. The CDR3 totals 14 residues. The germline CDR1 and CDR2 sequences are SEHNR and FQNEAQ (reference sequence). CDR3 residues: CTSSPRDRGTEAFF. CDR3 DNA sequence: TGTACCAGCAGCCCCCGGGACAGGGGCACTGAAGCTTTCTTT. Looking up the rest from reference TRBV7-9 and TRBJ1-1 gives the full variable domain: DTGVSQNPRHKITKRGQNVTFRCDPISEHNRLYWYRQTLGQGPEFLTYFQNEAQLEKSRLLSDRFSAERPKGSFSTLEIQRTEQGDSAMYLCTSSPRDRGTEAFFGQGTRLTVV.

Only a few counts were recorded for this clonotype. V usage is TRBV20-1 and J usage is TRBJ1-5; tentatively, D is TRBD1 (5 bases). The germline gives CDR1 DFQATT, CDR2 SNEGSKA (reference sequence). Trimming removed 5 bases at V and 2 bases at J, with 10 bases between. The CDR3 loop spans 13 amino acids. CDR3 loop: CSALRQRNQPQHF. The CDR3 DNA reads TGCAGTGCTCTCCGACAGCGCAATCAGCCCCAGCATTTT.

This chain uses TRBV20-1 with TRBJ2-7; 9 nucleotides agree with TRBD1. Trimming at V came to 1 base and at J to 5 bases, leaving 3 bases not matched to a gene. Germline assignment: CDR1 DFQATT and CDR2 SNEGSKA (reference sequence). The CDR3 is 13 amino acids. The CDR3 sequence is CSARVTGGDEQYF. CDR3 bases: TGCAGTGCTAGAGTGACAGGGGGGGACGAGCAGTACTTC.

This clonotype was found a few times. The chain carries TRBV9 and TRBJ2-5; TRBD1 agrees at 8 bases. V dropped 4 bases and J dropped 7; count of bases not matched to a gene: 12. The CDR3 is made up of 15 amino acids. Germline V CDR1 and CDR2: SGDLS, YYNGEE. The CDR3 spells CASSPRTGSGVTQYF. As DNA, the CDR3 is TGTGCCAGCAGCCCACGGACAGGGTCCGGAGTGACCCAGTACTTC. Together with reference TRBV9 and TRBJ2-5, the CDR3 gives the full variable domain: DSGVTQTPKHLITATGQRVTLRCSPRSGDLSVYWYQQSLDQGLQFLIQYYNGEERAKGNILERFSAQQFPDLHSELNLSSLELGDSALYFCASSPRTGSGVTQYFGPGTRLLVL.

The chain joins TRBV6-5 to TRBJ1-4; 10 nucleotides line up with TRBD1. Germline CDR1 reads MNHEY; CDR2 reads SVGAGI. J was trimmed by 7 bases and V by 4 bases; bases with no gene match: 6. This CDR3 is 15 amino acids long. CDR3 residues: CASSFSGTGVEKLFF. CDR3 DNA sequence: TGTGCCAGCAGTTTTTCCGGGACAGGGGTTGAAAAACTGTTTTTT.

This clonotype was detected a few times. This chain links TRBV7-2 with TRBJ2-1; perhaps TRBD2 as D (6 bases). The CDR3 spans 14 residues. The V gene lost 5 bases and the J gene lost 6 bases, with 14 bases spanning the gap. CDR1 SGHTA and CDR2 FQGNSA come from the germline V gene. The CDR3 DNA follows: TGTGCCAGCAGCACTAGCACTGTGGGCAATGAGCAGTTCTTC. This gives the protein CASSTSTVGNEQFF. The full variable domain, rest sourced from reference TRBV7-2 and TRBJ2-1, is GAGVSQSPSNKVTEKGKDVELRCDPISGHTALYWYRQSLGQGLEFLIYFQGNSAPDKSGLPSDRFSAERTGGSVSTLTIQRTQQEDSAVYLCASSTSTVGNEQFFGPGTRLTVL.

This clonotype was detected ten times or more. V is TRBV7-9 and J is TRBJ1-3; D gene uncertain. The CDR3 is 16 amino acids. Germline V gene data show CDR1 as SEHNR and CDR2 as FQNEAQ (reference sequence). Trimming stripped 1 base from V and 3 bases from J, with 13 bases between. In DNA, the CDR3 is TGTGCCAGCAGCTTAGAGGGCGGACGGAATGGAAACACCATATATTTT. Its protein product is CASSLEGGRNGNTIYF.

The chain uses TRBV12-3 or TRBV12-4 and TRBJ2-5, with TRBD1 as a possible D gene (6 bases). Trimming removed 10 bases at V and 1 base at J, with 16 bases between. The CDR3 is made up of 14 amino acids. The CDR3 sequence: CATNYQGFQETQYF. The CDR3, as DNA: TGTGCCACCAACTACCAGGGGTTCCAAGAGACCCAGTACTTC.

There are many counts of this clonotype. This chain links TRBV7-9 with TRBJ2-7; D perhaps matches TRBD2 (6 bases). Looked up from germline, CDR1 is SEHNR and CDR2 is FQNEAQ (reference sequence). The CDR3 extends over 14 amino acids. V lost 1 base and J 4 bases, leaving 11 bases between the germline ends. Here the CDR3 reads CASSLGVGGYEQYF. In DNA, the CDR3 is TGTGCCAGCAGCTTAGGTGTCGGAGGGTACGAGCAGTACTTC.

This clonotype was seen more than once but under ten times. The chain recombines TRBV11-2 with TRBJ2-5; D perhaps matches TRBD1 (6 bases). Trimming took 5 bases from V and 4 from J, leaving 20 bases between them. The CDR3 totals 16 residues. Germline assignment: CDR1 SGHAT and CDR2 FQNNGV. CDR3 sequence (DNA): TGTGCCAGCAGCATCAACACAGGGAGTTTGGGAGAGACCCAGTACTTC. Translation gives CASSINTGSLGETQYF.

This clonotype was observed many times. This chain joins TRBV11-2 and TRBJ2-2; no clear D gene. The ends were cut back, 4 bases at V and 1 base at J, with 19 bases in the middle. This CDR3 spans 18 amino acids. Germline assignment: CDR1 SGHAT and CDR2 FQNNGV. CDR3 sequence (DNA): TGTGCCAGCAGCTCCCACCCCGGGTGGAAGTGGAACACCGGGGAGCTGTTTTTT. This codes for CASSSHPGWKWNTGELFF.

This clonotype was detected ten times or more. This chain links TRBV29-1 with TRBJ2-7, with TRBD1 identical over 10 bases. This CDR3 contains 13 residues. Germline V lookup: CDR1 SQVTM, CDR2 ANQGSEA. Germline trimming cut 3 bases from V and 5 bases from J; bases unmatched to any gene: 4. CDR3 in DNA: TGCAGCGTTGAGGGGACAGGGGTGAACGAGCAGTACTTC. Protein product: CSVEGTGVNEQYF.

The J gene is TRBJ2-1, the V gene TRBV10-3; D is possibly TRBD2 (5 bases). The CDR3 consists of 13 residues. V was cut by 8 bases and J by 4 bases, with 12 bases left in between. The germline V gene encodes CDR1 ENHRY and CDR2 SYGVKD. CDR3 amino acids: CAIRGGAYNEQFF. CDR3 in DNA: TGTGCCATCCGAGGAGGCGCTTACAATGAGCAGTTCTTC.

Points on this clonotype: The junction departs from the called germline gene at one end, perhaps through a read error. The chain couples TRBV7-9 to TRBJ2-7, with D possibly TRBD2 on 5 matching bases. The CDR3 consists of 12 residues. Germline values: CDR1 SEHNR, CDR2 FQNEAQ (reference sequence). The CDR3 protein is CASSLPAREPDF. In DNA, the CDR3 is TGTGCCAGCAGCTTACCGGCGAGGGAACCCGACTTC.

Only a few counts were recorded for this clonotype. The rearrangement uses TRBV27 and TRBJ1-2; 9 bases line up with TRBD1. Germline CDR1 is MNHEY and CDR2 is SMNVEV (reference sequence). The CDR3 loop spans 14 amino acids. V was pared by 5 bases and J by 8 bases, with 9 bases of the junction left unmatched. The DNA for the CDR3 is TGTGCCAGCAGTCCTATACAGGGGGCTGGAGGCTACACCTTC. Translation: CASSPIQGAGGYTF.

The rearrangement joins TRBV11-2 to TRBJ2-2, with D perhaps matching TRBD1 or TRBD2 (5 bases each). Trimming shortened V by 1 base and J by 3 bases, and 6 bases separated the two germline ends. The CDR3 sequence is 14 residues long. Germline loops: CDR1 SGHAT, CDR2 FQNNGV. DNA of the CDR3: TGTGCCAGCAGCTTAGGGGGGTACACCGGGGAGCTGTTTTTT. Its translation: CASSLGGYTGELFF.

The chain joins TRBV10-2 to TRBJ2-1; 8 positions agree with TRBD2. This CDR3 has 16 residues. The germline gives CDR1 WSHSY, CDR2 SAAADI. V was pared by 7 bases and J by 4 bases, with 12 bases of the junction left unmatched. CDR3 nucleotides: TGCGCCAGCACCTCCCGGGGTAGCGGGGTTTACAATGAGCAGTTCTTC. Translating it yields CASTSRGSGVYNEQFF.

This clonotype occurred many times. The chain recombines TRBV29-1 with TRBJ2-2; TRBD1 agrees at 8 bases. Trimming cost V 5 bases and J 2 bases; bases outside gene matches: 4. Germline V gene lookup returns CDR1 SQVTM and CDR2 ANQGSEA. CDR3 length: 14 amino acids. In nucleotides, the CDR3 is TGCAGCGTTCCGGACAGGGACAACACCGGGGAGCTGTTTTTT. Translation: CSVPDRDNTGELFF.

This clonotype has more than one count but fewer than ten. The rearrangement joins TRBV7-9 to TRBJ1-2; D gene uncertain. V was trimmed by 5 bases and J by 2 bases, leaving 9 bases between them. This CDR3 has 13 amino acids. Germline V gives CDR1 SEHNR, CDR2 FQNEAQ (reference sequence). CDR3: CASSPDTNYGYTF. The CDR3 DNA sequence: TGTGCCAGCAGCCCTGACACAAACTATGGCTACACCTTC. Combining the CDR3 with reference TRBV7-9 and TRBJ1-2 gives the whole variable domain DTGVSQNPRHKITKRGQNVTFRCDPISEHNRLYWYRQTLGQGPEFLTYFQNEAQLEKSRLLSDRFSAERPKGSFSTLEIQRTEQGDSAMYLCASSPDTNYGYTFGSGTRLTVV.

Many counts were recorded for this clonotype. The chain links TRBV20-1 to TRBJ2-3, with D possibly matching TRBD2 (5 bases). CDR1 and CDR2 (germline): DFQATT, SNEGSKA (reference sequence). The CDR3 extends over 17 amino acids. V lost 3 bases and J lost 2, with 21 bases in between. The CDR3 sequence is CSARGRRDFRTTDTQYF. CDR3 coding DNA: TGCAGTGCTAGGGGTAGACGGGATTTCCGAACCACAGATACGCAGTATTTT.

This clonotype has a handful of counts. The rearrangement links TRBV6-1 to TRBJ1-1, with a possible D match to TRBD1 (5 bases). From germline, CDR1 is MNHNS and CDR2 SASEGT. This CDR3 spans 14 amino acids. Trimming left V 4 bases short and J 0 bases short, with 9 bases between. Written as DNA, the CDR3 is TGTGCCAGCAGTGGCAGACAGATGAACACTGAAGCTTTCTTT. Translating it yields CASSGRQMNTEAFF.

This clonotype was counted only a few times. V is TRBV29-1 and J is TRBJ2-3; 7 bases are a match to TRBD2. Germline CDR1 is SQVTM and CDR2 is ANQGSEA. The CDR3 has 11 residues. The CDR3 DNA follows: TGCAAAGCGGGAAGCACAGATACGCAGTATTTT. It codes for CKAGSTDTQYF.

This clonotype appeared many times. This sequence joins TRBV3-1 and TRBJ1-4; D call uncertain. Germline V CDR1 and CDR2: LGHDT, YNNKEL (reference sequence). V dropped 5 bases and J dropped 8 bases, with 12 bases sitting between them. CDR3 length: 13 amino acids. CDR3 residues: CASSTRGREKLFF. The CDR3, as DNA: TGTGCCAGCAGCACCCGAGGCAGGGAAAAACTGTTTTTT.

This clonotype was observed at least ten times. The chain is built from TRBV12-3 or TRBV12-4 and TRBJ1-4; D possibly corresponds to TRBD1 (5 bases). Trimming cost V 3 bases and J 5 bases, with 7 bases left between them. CDR3 length: 13 residues. CDR3 residues: CASSFGGNEKLFF. The CDR3 nucleotides read TGTGCCAGCAGTTTTGGGGGGAATGAAAAACTGTTTTTT.

The rearrangement uses TRBV30 and TRBJ2-7, with D hard to call. The germline V gene encodes CDR1 GTSNPN and CDR2 SVGIG (reference sequence). Between the trimmed V and J ends, which lost 0 bases and 2 bases, there was a span of 8 bases. The CDR3 sequence is 13 residues long. CDR3 DNA: TGTGCCTGGAGTGTATCCAGAACCTACGAGCAGTACTTC. It yields the protein CAWSVSRTYEQYF.

Only one count was recorded for this clonotype. This chain uses TRBV6-2 or TRBV6-3 with TRBJ2-1; TRBD1 matches at 11 bases. Germline trimming cut 7 bases from V and 7 bases from J; bases unmatched to any gene: 6. This CDR3 contains 14 residues. Germline V gene sequence: CDR1 MNHEY, CDR2 SVGEGT. CDR3 nucleotide sequence: TGTGCCAGCACCCGGACAGGGGGCGCGAATGAGCAGTTCTTC. Translation gives CASTRTGGANEQFF.